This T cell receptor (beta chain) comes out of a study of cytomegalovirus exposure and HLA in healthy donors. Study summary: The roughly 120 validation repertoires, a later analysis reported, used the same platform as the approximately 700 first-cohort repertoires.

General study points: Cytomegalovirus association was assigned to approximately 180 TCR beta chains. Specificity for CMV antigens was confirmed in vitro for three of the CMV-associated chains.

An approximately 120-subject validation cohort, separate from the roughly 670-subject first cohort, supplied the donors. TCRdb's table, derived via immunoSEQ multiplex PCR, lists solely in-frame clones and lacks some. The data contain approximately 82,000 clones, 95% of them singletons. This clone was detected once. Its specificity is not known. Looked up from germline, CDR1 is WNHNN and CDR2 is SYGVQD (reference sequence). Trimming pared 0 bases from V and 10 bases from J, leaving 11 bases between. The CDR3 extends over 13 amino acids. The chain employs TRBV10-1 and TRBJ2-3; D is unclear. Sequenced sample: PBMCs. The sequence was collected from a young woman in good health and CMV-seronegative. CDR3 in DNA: TGCGCCAGCAGTGAGTCCGATCCCACGGCGCAGTATTTT. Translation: CASSESDPTAQYF.